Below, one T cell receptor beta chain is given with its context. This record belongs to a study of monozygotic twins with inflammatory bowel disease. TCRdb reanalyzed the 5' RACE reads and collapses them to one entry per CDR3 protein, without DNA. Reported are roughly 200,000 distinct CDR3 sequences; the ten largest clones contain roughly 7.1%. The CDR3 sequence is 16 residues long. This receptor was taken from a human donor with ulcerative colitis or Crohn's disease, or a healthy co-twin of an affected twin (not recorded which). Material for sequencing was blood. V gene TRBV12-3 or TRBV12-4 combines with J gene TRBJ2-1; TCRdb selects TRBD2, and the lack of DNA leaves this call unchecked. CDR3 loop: CASSPSGRVHHNEQFF.